This T cell receptor (beta chain) was documented in a study of identical twins. Findings and limits, study-wide: Models underestimated TCR alpha sharing (out-of-frame) in monozygotic twins.

On this clonotype itself: Its antigen is as yet unknown.

A template switching step contributed a universal primer site, while unique molecular identifiers were present in the cDNA. TCRdb reprocessed the 5' RACE reads via MiXCR and lists one record per CDR3 protein. This table holds 450,000 to 650,000 distinct CDR3 sequences, around 15% found once. Germline assignment: CDR1 DFQATT and CDR2 SNEGSKA (reference sequence). This CDR3 is built from 16 residues. The ends were cut back, 0 bases at V and 2 bases at J, with 15 bases in the middle. Separately, the same data were catalogued under a study of yellow fever vaccine responses in identical twins.

This receptor was taken from a woman between 18 and 29 years old in good health. The sample taken for sequencing was CD4+ T cells sorted from blood. The chain links TRBV20-1 to TRBJ2-3; no clear D. CDR3 region: CSARDQLPKVTDTQYF. CDR3 sequence (DNA): TGCAGTGCTAGAGATCAACTTCCCAAAGTCACAGATACGCAGTATTTT.